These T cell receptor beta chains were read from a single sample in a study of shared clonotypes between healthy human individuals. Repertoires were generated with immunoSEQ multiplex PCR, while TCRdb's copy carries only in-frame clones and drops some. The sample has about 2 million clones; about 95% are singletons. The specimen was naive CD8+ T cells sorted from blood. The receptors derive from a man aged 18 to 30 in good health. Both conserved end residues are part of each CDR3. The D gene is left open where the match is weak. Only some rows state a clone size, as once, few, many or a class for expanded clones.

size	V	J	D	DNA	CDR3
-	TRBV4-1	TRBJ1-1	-	TGCGCCAGCAGCCAAAAGAACACTGAAGCTTTCTTT	CASSQKNTEAFF
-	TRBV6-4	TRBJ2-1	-	TGTGCCAGCAGTGACTCCGCAGGGCCTTACAATGAGCAGTTCTTC	CASSDSAGPYNEQFF
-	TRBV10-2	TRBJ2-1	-	TGCGCCAGCAGTGAAAGGACATATTACAATGAGCAGTTCTTC	CASSERTYYNEQFF
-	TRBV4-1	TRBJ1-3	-	TGCGCCAGCAGCGGTGCTGGATCCACCATATATTTT	CASSGAGSTIYF
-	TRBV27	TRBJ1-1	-	TGTGCCAGCAGTCCCCAGGACTGGCTGTATGAAGCTTTCTTT	CASSPQDWLYEAFF
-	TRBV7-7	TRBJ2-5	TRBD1	TGTGCTAGCAGCCTAGGGTCAGTACAGGGGGAGACCCAGTACTTC	CASSLGSVQGETQYF
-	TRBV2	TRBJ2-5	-	TGTGCCAGCAGTGTTGACCGCGTCGAGACCCAGTACTTC	CASSVDRVETQYF
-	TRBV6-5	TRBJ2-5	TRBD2	TGTGCCAGCAGTTATCGGCTAGCGGGGGAAGAGACCCAGTACTTC	CASSYRLAGEETQYF
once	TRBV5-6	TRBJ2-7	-	TGTGCCAGCAGCTTGGCTCTCCAGAACTACGAGCAGTACTTC	CASSLALQNYEQYF
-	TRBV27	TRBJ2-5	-	TGTGCCAGCAGTTTAAGTCAACAAGAGACCCAGTACTTC	CASSLSQQETQYF
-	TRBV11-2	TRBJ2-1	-	TGTGCCAGCAGCTTAGTGGAAGGACGGTATTACAATGAGCAGTTCTTC	CASSLVEGRYYNEQFF
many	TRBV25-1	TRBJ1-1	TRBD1	TGTGCCAGCAGTGAAGGGAAGACAGGGCGTGGAACTGAAGCTTTCTTT	CASSEGKTGRGTEAFF